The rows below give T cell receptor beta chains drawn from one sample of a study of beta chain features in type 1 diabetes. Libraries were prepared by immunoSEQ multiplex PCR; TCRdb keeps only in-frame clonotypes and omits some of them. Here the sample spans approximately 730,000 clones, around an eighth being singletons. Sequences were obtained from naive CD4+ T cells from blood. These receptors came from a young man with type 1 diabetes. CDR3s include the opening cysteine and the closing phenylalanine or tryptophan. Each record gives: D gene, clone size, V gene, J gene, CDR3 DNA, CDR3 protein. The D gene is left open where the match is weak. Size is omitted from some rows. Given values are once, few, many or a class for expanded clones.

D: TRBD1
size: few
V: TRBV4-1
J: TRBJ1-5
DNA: TGCGCCAGCAGCCAAGACAGCGACAGGGCAAATCAGCCCCAGCATTTT
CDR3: CASSQDSDRANQPQHF

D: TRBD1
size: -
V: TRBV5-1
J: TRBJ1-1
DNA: TGCGCCAGCAGCTTGGCCGTGGACAGGGGTACCACTGAAGCTTTCTTT
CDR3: CASSLAVDRGTTEAFF

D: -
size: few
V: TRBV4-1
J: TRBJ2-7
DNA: TGCGCCAGCAGCCAAGATCGGTCTAGCCAAGGGGAGCAGTACTTC
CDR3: CASSQDRSSQGEQYF

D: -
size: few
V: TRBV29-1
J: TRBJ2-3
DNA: TGCAGCTTCAGGACAGACCCGTTGGATACGCAGTATTTT
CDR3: CSFRTDPLDTQYF

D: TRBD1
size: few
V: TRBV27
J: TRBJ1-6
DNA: TGTGCCAGCAGTGGCCGGGACAGGGGGTATTCACCCCTCCACTTT
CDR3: CASSGRDRGYSPLHF

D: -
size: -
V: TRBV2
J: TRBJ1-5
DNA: TGTGCCAGCAGGGGTGATGGCAATCAGCCCCAGCATTTT
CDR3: CASRGDGNQPQHF

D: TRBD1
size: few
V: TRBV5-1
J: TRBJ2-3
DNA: TGCGCCAGCAGCTTGGGGACAGGGATAAACACAGATACGCAGTATTTT
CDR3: CASSLGTGINTDTQYF

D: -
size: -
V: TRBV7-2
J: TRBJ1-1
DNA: TGTGCCAGCAGCTTAAAAGGTGGGAACACTGAAGCTTTCTTT
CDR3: CASSLKGGNTEAFF

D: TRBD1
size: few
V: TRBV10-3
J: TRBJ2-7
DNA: TGTGCCATCAGCCTAGGGACAGTGATGAACGAGCAGTACTTC
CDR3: CAISLGTVMNEQYF

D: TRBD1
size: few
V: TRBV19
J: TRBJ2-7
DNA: TGTGCCAGTAGTGCAAAGGGGGCATCCTCCTACGAGCAGTACTTC
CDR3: CASSAKGASSYEQYF

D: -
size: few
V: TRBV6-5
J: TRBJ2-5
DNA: TGTGCCAGCACAGGACGTCGAGAGACCCAGTACTTC
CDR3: CASTGRRETQYF

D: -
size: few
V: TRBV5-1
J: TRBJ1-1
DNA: TGCGCCAGCAGCCTGGATACGGGGGAAGCTTTCTTT
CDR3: CASSLDTGEAFF

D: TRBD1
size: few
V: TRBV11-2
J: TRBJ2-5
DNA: TGTGCCAGCAGCCTCGTGGGGACAGTTGAGACCCAGTACTTC
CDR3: CASSLVGTVETQYF

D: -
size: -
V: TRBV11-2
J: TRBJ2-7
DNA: TGTGCCAGCAGCTTGGCAGGGACCGAGCAGTACTTC
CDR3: CASSLAGTEQYF

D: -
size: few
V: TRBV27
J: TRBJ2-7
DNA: TGTGCCAGCGCCCGGCTTAGGGAGGCCTACGAGCAGTACTTC
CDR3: CASARLREAYEQYF

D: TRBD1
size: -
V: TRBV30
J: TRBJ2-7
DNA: TGTGCCGGTAGACAGGGCTCCAATATATACTTC
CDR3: CAGRQGSNIYF

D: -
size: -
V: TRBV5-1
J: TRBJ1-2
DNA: TGCGCCAGCAGCTTGGCACCCGGGGAGTTTGGCTACACCTTC
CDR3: CASSLAPGEFGYTF

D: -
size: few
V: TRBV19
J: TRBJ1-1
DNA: TGTGCCAGTAGTCCCTACTCAGGGGAAAACACTGAAGCTTTCTTT
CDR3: CASSPYSGENTEAFF

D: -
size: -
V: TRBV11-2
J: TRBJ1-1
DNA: TGTGCCAGCAGCAAAAACAGGGACTCCAGTCTAAACACTGAAGCTTTCTTT
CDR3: CASSKNRDSSLNTEAFF

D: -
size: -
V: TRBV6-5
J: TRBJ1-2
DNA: TGTGCCAGCAGCCTCTCAGGGAGCGGCTATGGCTACACCTTC
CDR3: CASSLSGSGYGYTF

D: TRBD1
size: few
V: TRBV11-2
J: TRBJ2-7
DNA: TGTGCCAGCAGCTTAGGTAGGGACAGGGGGAGCGAGCAGTACTTC
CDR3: CASSLGRDRGSEQYF

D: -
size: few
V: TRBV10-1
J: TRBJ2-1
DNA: TGCGCCAGCAGTGAATCCAGAACCTACAATGAGCAGTTCTTC
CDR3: CASSESRTYNEQFF

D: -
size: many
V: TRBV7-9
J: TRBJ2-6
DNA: TGTGCCAGCAGGAAGACCGAACAGTCTGGGGCCAACGTCCTGACTTTC
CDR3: CASRKTEQSGANVLTF

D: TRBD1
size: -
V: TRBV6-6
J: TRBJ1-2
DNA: TGTGCCAGCATCAACGACAGGGGGCCAGGTCACTATGGCTACACCTTC
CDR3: CASINDRGPGHYGYTF

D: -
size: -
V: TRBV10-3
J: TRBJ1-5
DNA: TGTGCCATCAGTGAAGACAGTCACAATCAGCCCCAGCATTTT
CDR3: CAISEDSHNQPQHF

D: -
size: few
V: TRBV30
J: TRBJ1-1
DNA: TGTGCCTCGAAAGGACGGAACACTGAAGCTTTCTTT
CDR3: CASKGRNTEAFF

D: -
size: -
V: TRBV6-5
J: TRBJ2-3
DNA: TGTGCCAGCAGCCCATCCCCGGCTATTACACAGTATTTT
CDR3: CASSPSPAITQYF

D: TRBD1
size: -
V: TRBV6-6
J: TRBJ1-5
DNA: TGTGCCAGCAAGATGGGACAGGGGGACAGCAATCAGCCCCAGCATTTT
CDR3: CASKMGQGDSNQPQHF

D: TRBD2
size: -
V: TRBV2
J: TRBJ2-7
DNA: TGTGCCAGCAGCCCACAAAGGGGAGGGACCTACGAGCAGTACTTC
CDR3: CASSPQRGGTYEQYF

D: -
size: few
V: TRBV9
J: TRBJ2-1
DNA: TGTGCCAGCAGCGTAGAGGGGGGACAATACAATGAGCAGTTCTTC
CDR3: CASSVEGGQYNEQFF

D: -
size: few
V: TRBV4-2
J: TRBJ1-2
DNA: TGTGCCAGCAGCCAGGGGCGGACAGTAAGCAATGGCTACACCTTC
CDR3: CASSQGRTVSNGYTF

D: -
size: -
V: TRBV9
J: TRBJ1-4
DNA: TGTGCCAGCAGCGGCGGACAGCCAACTAATGAAAAACTGTTTTTT
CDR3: CASSGGQPTNEKLFF

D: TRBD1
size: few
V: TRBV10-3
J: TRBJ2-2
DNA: TGTGCCACGAGTTTCTCCGTTACGGGACAGGGCTCCGGGGAGCTGTTTTTT
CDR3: CATSFSVTGQGSGELFF

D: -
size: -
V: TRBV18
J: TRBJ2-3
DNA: TGTGCCAGCTCCAGCGACTGGGAAGATACGCAGTATTTT
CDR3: CASSSDWEDTQYF

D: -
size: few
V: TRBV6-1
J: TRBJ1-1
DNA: TGTGCCAGCAGTGAATTATATGGCACTGAAGCTTTCTTT
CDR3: CASSELYGTEAFF

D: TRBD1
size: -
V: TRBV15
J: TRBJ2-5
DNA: TGTGCCACCAGCAAGGACAGGGTCCAAGAGACCCAGTACTTC
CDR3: CATSKDRVQETQYF

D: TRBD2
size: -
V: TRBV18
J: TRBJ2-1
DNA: TGTGCCAGCTCACAAGAACTAGCGGGCCAAGGTCTACTAGAGCAGTTCTTC
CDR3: CASSQELAGQGLLEQFF

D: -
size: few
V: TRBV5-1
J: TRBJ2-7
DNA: TGCGCCAGCAGCTTGGCCCCGCGGGGACTTGGGGGCGAGCAGTACTTC
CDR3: CASSLAPRGLGGEQYF

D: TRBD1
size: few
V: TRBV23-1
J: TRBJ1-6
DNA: TGCGCCAGCAGTCAATCGAGGGACAGGAAGCTCCGGAGCTCCTATAATTCACCCCTCCACTTT
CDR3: CASSQSRDRKLRSSYNSPLHF

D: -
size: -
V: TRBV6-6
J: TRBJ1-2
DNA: TGTGCCAGCAGTTACGTCGCAGGGGTCGATGGCTACACCTTC
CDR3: CASSYVAGVDGYTF

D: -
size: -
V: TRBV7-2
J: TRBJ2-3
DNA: TGTGCCAGCAGCTTAGTCCTGGTCCCAGATACGCAGTATTTT
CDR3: CASSLVLVPDTQYF

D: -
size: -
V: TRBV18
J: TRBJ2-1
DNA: TGTGCCAGCTCACCGCTGGGCAGGGATACTGAGCAGTTCTTC
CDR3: CASSPLGRDTEQFF

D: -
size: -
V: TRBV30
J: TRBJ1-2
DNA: TGTGCCTGGAGTGTAGGAGGAGACTACACCTTC
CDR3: CAWSVGGDYTF

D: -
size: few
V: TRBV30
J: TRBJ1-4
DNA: TGTGCCTGGAGTGTATTCCAGGGTAATGCTAATGAAAAACTGTTTTTT
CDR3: CAWSVFQGNANEKLFF

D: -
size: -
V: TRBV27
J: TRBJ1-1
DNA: TGTGCCAGCAGCAACACAGGGAACACTGAAGCTTTCTTT
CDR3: CASSNTGNTEAFF

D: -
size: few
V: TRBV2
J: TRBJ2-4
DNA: TGTGCCAGCAGTGCCGCACGTGATCCTGGGTACAAAAACATTCAGTACTTC
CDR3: CASSAARDPGYKNIQYF

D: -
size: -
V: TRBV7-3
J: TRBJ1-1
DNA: TGTGCCAGCTCCCGCCCAAACACTGAAGCTTTCTTT
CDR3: CASSRPNTEAFF

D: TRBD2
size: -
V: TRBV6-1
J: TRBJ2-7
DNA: TGTGCCAGCAGTCCTCTAGCGGGGGGGCTCTACGAGCAGTACTTC
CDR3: CASSPLAGGLYEQYF

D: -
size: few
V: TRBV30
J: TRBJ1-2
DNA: TGTGCCTGGAGCGGATCTGGGCTGGAGCAAGGCTACACCTTC
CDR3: CAWSGSGLEQGYTF

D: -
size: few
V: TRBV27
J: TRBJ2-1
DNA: TGTGCCAGCAGTTTAGGCCCCAAAATCGGTGAGCAGTTCTTC
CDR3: CASSLGPKIGEQFF